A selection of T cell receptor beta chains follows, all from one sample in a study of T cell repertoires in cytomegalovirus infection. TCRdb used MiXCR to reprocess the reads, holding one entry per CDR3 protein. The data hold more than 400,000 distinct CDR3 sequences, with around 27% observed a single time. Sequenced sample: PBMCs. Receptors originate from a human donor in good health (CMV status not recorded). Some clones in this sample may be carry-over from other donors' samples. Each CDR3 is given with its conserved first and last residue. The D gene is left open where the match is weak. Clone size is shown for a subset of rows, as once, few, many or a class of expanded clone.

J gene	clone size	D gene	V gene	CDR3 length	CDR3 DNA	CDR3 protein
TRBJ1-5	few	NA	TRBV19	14	TGTGCCAGCCTCGGGTACAGCCACAATCAGCCCCAGCATTTT	CASLGYSHNQPQHF
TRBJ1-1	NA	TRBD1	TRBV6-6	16	TGTGCCAGCAGTTACCCACAGGGGAGGGTAAGGACTGAAGCTTTCTTT	CASSYPQGRVRTEAFF
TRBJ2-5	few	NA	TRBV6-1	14	TGTGCCAGCAATACAGCGGGTCCCCAAGAGACCCAGTACTTC	CASNTAGPQETQYF
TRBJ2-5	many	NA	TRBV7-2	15	TGTGCCAGCAGCTTAGATAGCAGGGGCGGAGAGACCCAGTACTTC	CASSLDSRGGETQYF
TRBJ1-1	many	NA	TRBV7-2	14	TGTGCCAGCAGCTCAATACAGGGCTACACTGAAGCTTTCTTT	CASSSIQGYTEAFF
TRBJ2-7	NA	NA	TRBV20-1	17	TGCAGTGCTAGAGGGAACCTGATCGGGACATTCCCCTACGAGCAGTACTTC	CSARGNLIGTFPYEQYF
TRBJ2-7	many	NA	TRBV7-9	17	TGTGCCAGCAGCCCCTATCCACAGGGCCCGGCGTCGGGTGAGCAGTACTTC	CASSPYPQGPASGEQYF
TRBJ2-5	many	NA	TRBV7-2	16	TGTGCCAGCCGCCCCGGGGTAGCGCCACTTCAAGAGACCCAGTACTTC	CASRPGVAPLQETQYF
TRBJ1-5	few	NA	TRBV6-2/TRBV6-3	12	TGTGCCAGCAGCGAAAGGAATCAGCCCCAGCATTTT	CASSERNQPQHF
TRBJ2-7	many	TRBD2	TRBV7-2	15	TGTGCCAGCAGCCCTATCCCGACTAGCGGCTACGAGCAGTACTTC	CASSPIPTSGYEQYF
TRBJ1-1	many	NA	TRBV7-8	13	TGTGCCAGCAGCTTAGTTGGGGATGGTGAAGCTTTCTTT	CASSLVGDGEAFF
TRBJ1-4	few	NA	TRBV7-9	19	TGTGCCAGCAGCCACGCGGGCCCCAGTAGGGGGAAGGACGCTGGAAAACTGTTTTTT	CASSHAGPSRGKDAGKLFF
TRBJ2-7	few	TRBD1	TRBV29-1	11	TGCAGCGGGGGACAGGCAAACGAGCAGTACTTC	CSGGQANEQYF
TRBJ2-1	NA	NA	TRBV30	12	TGTGCCTGGAGTGTAAATTACAATGAGCAGTTCTTC	CAWSVNYNEQFF
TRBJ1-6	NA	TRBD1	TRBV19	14	TGTGCCAGTAGAGGACAGGGAGTAAATTCACCCCTCCACTTT	CASRGQGVNSPLHF
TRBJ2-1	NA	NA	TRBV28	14	TGTGCCAGCAGGCTACAGGGTGTGGCCCCGAAGCAGTTCTTC	CASRLQGVAPKQFF